This TCR beta chain was observed in a study of breast tumors, draining lymph nodes, adjacent tissues. Points from the study as a whole: Most tumor T cells seemingly derive from lymph node, then expand in tumor. Compared with basal-like, luminal-like tumors shared significantly more repertoire with nontumor tissue.

Samples came from axillary lymph nodes draining the breast cancer. A single record per CDR3 protein comes from TCRdb applying MiXCR to the multiplex PCR reads. The table lists some 230,000 distinct CDR3 sequences, around 35% of them singletons. Details on this clonotype: Its cognate antigen is unknown.

Input material: axillary lymph node tissue. This TCR came from a female donor with breast cancer. Some clones in this sample may be carry-over from other donors' samples.

DNA of the CDR3: TGCGCCAGCAGCCCAGAGGGGTATGGGGAGCTGTTTTTT. Its protein is CASSPEGYGELFF. The chain joins TRBV5-1 to TRBJ2-2; D is tentatively TRBD1 or TRBD2 (5 bases each). Germline lookup yields CDR1 SGHRS and CDR2 YFSETQ. The CDR3 spans 13 residues. V lost 4 bases and J 8 bases, leaving 12 bases between the germline ends.